A single sample gave rise to the 31 T cell receptor beta chains below, sequenced in a study of cytomegalovirus exposure and HLA in healthy donors. PCR was performed using 60 Vbeta and 13 Jbeta primers. The method was immunoSEQ multiplex PCR; TCRdb's version includes in-frame clones alone and lacks a portion of them. This table holds around 130,000 clones, roughly 80% found once. Sequenced: PBMCs. These receptors were obtained from a man aged 30-40 years in good health and CMV-seronegative.

In its sample, this clone was seen a few times. V gene TRBV7-9 combines with J gene TRBJ1-4; D gene uncertain. The CDR3 spans 15 residues. Between the trimmed V and J ends, which lost 0 bases and 8 bases, there was a span of 13 bases. Germline V lookup: CDR1 SEHNR, CDR2 FQNEAQ (reference sequence). The CDR3 region is CASSLASGRIEKLFF. DNA for the CDR3: TGTGCCAGCAGCTTAGCGTCGGGGAGGATCGAAAAACTGTTTTTT.

The chain combines TRBV9 with TRBJ1-4, with D tentatively TRBD1 (5 bases). Looked up from germline, CDR1 is SGDLS and CDR2 is YYNGEE. Trimming took off 4 bases at V and 0 bases at J, with 7 bases between the two ends. The CDR3 length is 14 residues. In nucleotides, the CDR3 is TGTGCCAGCAGCCAAGGGGCAACTAATGAAAAACTGTTTTTT. Translating gives CASSQGATNEKLFF.

V usage is TRBV28 and J usage is TRBJ2-5, with a weak D call TRBD1 (5 bases). V was trimmed by 2 bases and J by 1 base, leaving 14 bases between them. Germline V gene sequence: CDR1 MDHEN, CDR2 SYDVKM. There are 16 residues in the CDR3. The CDR3 region is CASSLILTVSQETQYF. The CDR3 DNA sequence: TGTGCCAGCAGTTTAATCTTGACAGTTAGCCAAGAGACCCAGTACTTC.

The genes are TRBV11-2 and TRBJ2-7; D is undetermined. Trimming removed 2 bases at V and 6 bases at J, with 11 bases between. Per germline, CDR1 SGHAT and CDR2 FQNNGV. This CDR3 comprises 13 residues. For the CDR3, the DNA is TGTGCCAGCAGCTTACCCCCTGAGAGCGAGCAGTACTTC. It is translated as CASSLPPESEQYF.

The CDR3: CASGISGNQETQYF. The DNA for the CDR3 is TGTGCCAGCGGAATTAGCGGGAATCAAGAGACCCAGTACTTC. The V call is TRBV7-8, the J call TRBJ2-5; the match to TRBD2 covers 8 bases. This CDR3 is 14 amino acids long. The germline V gene encodes CDR1 SGHVS and CDR2 FQNEAQ. J was trimmed by 2 bases and V by 8 bases; bases with no gene match: 7. Complete variable domain (other parts from reference TRBV7-8 and TRBJ2-5): GAGVSQSPRYKVAKRGQDVALRCDPISGHVSLFWYQQALGQGPEFLTYFQNEAQLDKSGLPSDRFFAERPEGSVSTLKIQRTQQEDSAVYLCASGISGNQETQYFGPGTRLLVL.

The V call is TRBV27, the J call TRBJ2-7; 7 bases line up with TRBD2. Losses at the gene ends were 4 bases for V and 11 bases for J; bases not matched to a gene: 8. CDR3 length: 12 residues. Germline V gene lookup returns CDR1 MNHEY and CDR2 SMNVEV (reference sequence). The DNA of the CDR3 is TGTGCCAGCAGTTCACGGCCGGGAGGCGAGTACTTC. Encoded protein: CASSSRPGGEYF.

V gene TRBV19 combines with J gene TRBJ2-1, with 16 bases matching TRBD2. Germline V gene sequence: CDR1 LNHDA, CDR2 SQIVND (reference sequence). This CDR3 is built from 16 residues. V shed 4 bases and J 8 bases; nucleotides not matched to a gene: 5. The CDR3 DNA is TGTGCCAGTAGTAAGGGACTAGCGGGAGGGGGGGATGAGCAGTTCTTC. Protein sequence: CASSKGLAGGGDEQFF. The variable domain in full, completed from reference TRBV19 and TRBJ2-1, reads DGGITQSPKYLFRKEGQNVTLSCEQNLNHDAMYWYRQDPGQGLRLIYYSQIVNDFQKGDIAEGYSVSREKKESFPLTVTSAQKNPTAFYLCASSKGLAGGGDEQFFGPGTRLTVL.

The chain combines TRBV19 with TRBJ1-1; no definite D call. Per germline, CDR1 LNHDA and CDR2 SQIVND (reference sequence). This CDR3 has 14 amino acids. V lost 6 bases, J lost 0 bases, and 11 bases lay in between. The CDR3: CASSVPGLNTEAFF. Written as DNA, the CDR3 is TGTGCCAGTAGCGTCCCCGGTTTGAACACTGAAGCTTTCTTT.

The gene calls are TRBV5-1 and TRBJ1-1, with TRBD1 matching over 9 bases. The germline CDR1 and CDR2 sequences are SGHRS and YFSETQ. With 3 bases clipped from V and 1 base from J, the junction kept 7 bases outside the gene matches. The CDR3 spans 16 residues. CDR3 nucleotide sequence: TGCGCCAGCAGCTGGGGGACAGGGAGAGGGAACACTGAAGCTTTCTTT. Protein: CASSWGTGRGNTEAFF.

The chain carries TRBV27 and TRBJ2-1, with TRBD1 identical over 10 bases. The CDR3 is made up of 15 amino acids. Germline values: CDR1 MNHEY, CDR2 SMNVEV (reference sequence). The V gene end was trimmed by 5 bases and the J gene end by 8 bases; junction bases not matched to a gene: 9. The CDR3 spells CASSPVTGGMDEQFF. In DNA form, the CDR3 reads TGTGCCAGCAGTCCCGTGACAGGGGGCATGGATGAGCAGTTCTTC.

The rearrangement uses TRBV5-4 and TRBJ2-5; 10 positions agree with TRBD1. Germline lookup yields CDR1 SGHNT and CDR2 YYREEE (reference sequence). This CDR3 has 15 residues. With 4 bases clipped from V and 5 bases from J, the junction kept 8 bases outside the gene matches. CDR3 sequence (DNA): TGTGCCAGCAGCCCCAGGGACAGGGGAAGGGAGACCCAGTACTTC. It translates to CASSPRDRGRETQYF.

The V call is TRBV5-5, the J call TRBJ2-1, with 7 bases fitting TRBD2. This CDR3 has 17 amino acids. Germline V gene lookup returns CDR1 SGHKS and CDR2 YYEKEE (reference sequence). V shed 9 bases, J shed 5 bases, and the junction held 20 bases outside the gene matches. DNA of the CDR3: TGTGCCACAGCTTGGGAGGGAACTCTAGCGGTAAACAATGAGCAGTTCTTC. Its translation is CATAWEGTLAVNNEQFF.

This clone was counted between two and nine times. V and J are TRBV7-9 and TRBJ1-4; maybe TRBD1 (5 bases). The CDR3 sequence is 15 residues long. Germline assignment: CDR1 SEHNR and CDR2 FQNEAQ (reference sequence). Trimming took 2 bases from V and 0 from J, leaving 7 bases between them. The chain's CDR3 is CASSLRGSTNEKLFF. The CDR3 region has the DNA TGTGCCAGCAGCTTAAGGGGATCAACTAATGAAAAACTGTTTTTT.

As DNA, the CDR3 is TGTGCCAGCAGCTTAGGACTAGCGGGAGGCGACGGGGAGCTGTTTTTT. It translates to CASSLGLAGGDGELFF. V is TRBV13 and J is TRBJ2-2; 12 bases align to TRBD2. The CDR3 covers 16 residues. Trimming at V came to 0 bases and at J to 7 bases, leaving 3 bases not matched to a gene. Germline V gene lookup returns CDR1 PRHDT and CDR2 FYEKMQ (reference sequence).

This chain joins TRBV27 and TRBJ2-4, with unresolved D. V was trimmed by 3 bases and J by 8 bases, leaving 11 bases between them. Germline lookup yields CDR1 MNHEY and CDR2 SMNVEV (reference sequence). The CDR3 extends over 13 amino acids. This CDR3 reads CASSLSEFDIQYF. CDR3 nucleotides: TGTGCCAGCAGTTTGTCGGAGTTTGACATTCAGTACTTC.

This clone was found a few times. V gene TRBV19 combines with J gene TRBJ1-4; 8 bases match TRBD1. Trimming at V came to 5 bases and at J to 8 bases, leaving 4 bases not matched to a gene. The germline CDR1 and CDR2 sequences are LNHDA and SQIVND (reference sequence). There are 13 residues in the CDR3. Here the CDR3 reads CASSRTGYEKLFF. The CDR3 DNA reads TGTGCCAGTAGTCGGACAGGGTACGAAAAACTGTTTTTT.

This chain links TRBV29-1 with TRBJ1-1, with 7 bases fitting TRBD1. Trimming took 4 bases from V and 5 from J; bases not matched to a gene: 16. CDR1 SQVTM and CDR2 ANQGSEA come from the germline V gene. The CDR3 is 16 residues long. In DNA form, the CDR3 reads TGCAGCGTTGGCCGGTCTTTACAGGGGTTTCGGACTGAAGCTTTCTTT. The encoded protein is CSVGRSLQGFRTEAFF.

The chain joins TRBV19 to TRBJ2-7; no definite D call. V dropped 1 base and J dropped 6 bases, with 13 bases sitting between them. Germline V lookup: CDR1 LNHDA, CDR2 SQIVND (reference sequence). This CDR3 contains 14 residues. The CDR3 sequence: CASSIARGRAEQYF. For the CDR3, the DNA is TGTGCCAGTAGTATAGCCAGAGGAAGAGCCGAGCAGTACTTC.

This clone has more than one count but fewer than ten. J is TRBJ2-5 and V is TRBV9; TRBD2 is a possible D gene (5 bases). This CDR3 contains 16 residues. Germline CDR1 and CDR2: SGDLS and YYNGEE. The V end lost 4 bases, the J end lost 2 bases, and 18 bases lay between the germline ends. The CDR3 DNA follows: TGTGCCAGCAGCCCCACGGCAGCTCGAGGGCAAGAGACCCAGTACTTC. Its protein product is CASSPTAARGQETQYF.

The V gene is TRBV9, the J gene TRBJ1-2, with TRBD1 identical over 12 bases. The CDR3 is 14 residues long. V dropped 2 bases and J dropped 6; count of bases not matched to a gene: 2. The V gene's germline CDR1 is SGDLS and CDR2 YYNGEE. DNA of the CDR3: TGTGCCAGCAGCGTGGGACAGGGGGCCAATGGCTACACCTTC. Residues: CASSVGQGANGYTF.

V usage is TRBV28 and J usage is TRBJ2-2; TRBD2 agrees at 7 bases. Trimming took 4 bases from V and 5 from J; bases not matched to a gene: 16. Germline V CDR1 and CDR2: MDHEN, SYDVKM. This CDR3 comprises 18 residues. The CDR3 is CASSSLVGLVGTTGELFF. CDR3 sequence (DNA): TGTGCCAGCAGTTCGTTAGTCGGACTAGTGGGGACTACCGGGGAGCTGTTTTTT.

The genes are TRBV19 and TRBJ2-1; 10 positions agree with TRBD2. CDR1 is LNHDA, CDR2 SQIVND, per germline (reference sequence). V shed 5 bases and J 8 bases; nucleotides not matched to a gene: 9. The length of the CDR3 is 15 residues. CDR3 nucleotides: TGTGCCAGTAGTCCCGGGACTAGCGCGTGGGATGAGCAGTTCTTC. This sequence encodes CASSPGTSAWDEQFF.

The rearrangement joins TRBV4-2 to TRBJ2-1; TRBD2 matches at 14 bases. The germline V gene encodes CDR1 LGHNA and CDR2 YNFKEQ. The trim removed 2 bases at V and 6 bases at J, leaving 6 bases unmatched. The CDR3 spans 17 residues. CDR3 loop: CASSQPLGLAGANEQFF. CDR3 sequence (DNA): TGTGCCAGCAGCCAACCTCTGGGACTAGCGGGAGCCAATGAGCAGTTCTTC.

CDR3 region: CASAIDRTNEKLFF. For the CDR3, the DNA is TGTGCTAGTGCCATCGACAGGACTAATGAAAAACTGTTTTTT. The V gene is TRBV12-5, the J gene TRBJ1-4; D might be TRBD1 (6 bases). This CDR3 region has 14 residues. Trimming shortened V by 7 bases and J by 2 bases, and 11 bases separated the two germline ends. The germline V gene encodes CDR1 LGHNT and CDR2 FRNRAP.

The genes are TRBV5-1 and TRBJ2-3; no clear D. The germline CDR1 and CDR2 sequences are SGHRS and YFSETQ. Trimming stripped 1 base from V and 2 bases from J, with 5 bases between. The CDR3 sequence is 13 residues long. The CDR3 sequence: CASSLRVTDTQYF. CDR3 bases: TGCGCCAGCAGCTTGCGGGTCACAGATACGCAGTATTTT.

This chain uses TRBV7-2 with TRBJ1-1; D possibly corresponds to TRBD1 (5 bases). The CDR3 is made up of 15 amino acids. Germline-derived CDR1 and CDR2 are SGHTA and FQGNSA. The ends were cut back, 0 bases at V and 5 bases at J, with 13 bases in the middle. The CDR3 region has the DNA TGTGCCAGCAGCTTAGCGTTCGGCGGGGGGACTGAAGCTTTCTTT. It codes for CASSLAFGGGTEAFF.

The chain recombines TRBV28 with TRBJ2-3; possible D gene TRBD2, 5 bases. V was cut by 5 bases and J by 3 bases, with 15 bases left in between. The CDR3 consists of 15 residues. Germline V gene sequence: CDR1 MDHEN, CDR2 SYDVKM. The CDR3 region is CASSAPADPTDTQYF. The CDR3 region has the DNA TGTGCCAGCAGTGCTCCAGCGGATCCTACAGATACGCAGTATTTT. Looking up the rest from reference TRBV28 and TRBJ2-3 gives the full variable domain: DVKVTQSSRYLVKRTGEKVFLECVQDMDHENMFWYRQDPGLGLRLIYFSYDVKMKEKGDIPEGYSVSREKKERFSLILESASTNQTSMYLCASSAPADPTDTQYFGPGTRLTVL.

The rearrangement uses TRBV9 and TRBJ1-1, with unresolved D. Germline CDR1 is SGDLS and CDR2 is YYNGEE. Trimming pared 6 bases from V and 6 bases from J, leaving 18 bases between. This CDR3 has 14 residues. The CDR3 DNA sequence: TGTGCCAGCAACATAAGTCCTTCAGTCCCTGAAGCTTTCTTT. This gives the protein CASNISPSVPEAFF.

J is TRBJ2-1 and V is TRBV7-7, with D perhaps matching TRBD2 (6 bases). The CDR3 loop spans 15 amino acids. CDR1 is SSHAT, CDR2 FNYEAQ, per germline (reference sequence). The ends were cut back, 1 base at V and 9 bases at J, with 16 bases in the middle. CDR3 nucleotide sequence: TGTGCCAGCAGCTTAGGGGCCGGGGGAAAAACTGAGCAGTTCTTC. The encoded protein is CASSLGAGGKTEQFF.

The gene calls are TRBV29-1 and TRBJ2-7; D not resolved. Trimming shortened V by 2 bases and J by 5 bases, and 4 bases separated the two germline ends. CDR3 length: 10 residues. Germline V gene data show CDR1 as SQVTM and CDR2 as ANQGSEA. CDR3: CSVEQNEQYF. Here the CDR3 DNA reads TGCAGCGTTGAACAGAACGAGCAGTACTTC.

The rearrangement uses TRBV28 and TRBJ2-3, with D perhaps TRBD1 (6 bases). The CDR3 has 11 residues. Germline assignment: CDR1 MDHEN and CDR2 SYDVKM. The V and J ends lost 9 bases and 5 bases respectively, with 9 bases between them. CDR3 in amino acids: CASSGVDTQYF. CDR3 sequence (DNA): TGTGCCAGTTCAGGGGTAGATACGCAGTATTTT.